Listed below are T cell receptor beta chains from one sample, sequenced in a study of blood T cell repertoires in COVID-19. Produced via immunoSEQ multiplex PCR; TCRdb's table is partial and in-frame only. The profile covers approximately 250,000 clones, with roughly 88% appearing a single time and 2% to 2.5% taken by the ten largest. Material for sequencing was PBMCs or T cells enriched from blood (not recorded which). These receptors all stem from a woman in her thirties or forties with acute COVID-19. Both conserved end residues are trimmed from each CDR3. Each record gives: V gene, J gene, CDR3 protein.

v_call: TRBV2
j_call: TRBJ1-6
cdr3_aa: ASSERGPGRDRATF

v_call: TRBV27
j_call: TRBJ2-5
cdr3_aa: ASSLSGLARETQY

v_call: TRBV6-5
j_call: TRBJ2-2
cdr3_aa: ASTVDRRGTGELF

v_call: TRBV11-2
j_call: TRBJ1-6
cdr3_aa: ASSLGVGSGQGNSPLH

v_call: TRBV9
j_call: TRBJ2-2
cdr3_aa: ASSPRQGDTGELF

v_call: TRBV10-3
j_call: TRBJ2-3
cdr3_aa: AISGAGADTQY

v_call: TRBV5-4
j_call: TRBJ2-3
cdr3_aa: ASSTLTGAGDTQY

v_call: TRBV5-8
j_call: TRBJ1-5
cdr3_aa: ASSPYRTGAQPQH

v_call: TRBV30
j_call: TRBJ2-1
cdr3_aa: AWNAAGGRNEQF

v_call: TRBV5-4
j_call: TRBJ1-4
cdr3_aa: ASSLAGKGEKLF

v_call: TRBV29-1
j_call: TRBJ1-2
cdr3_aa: SVEAWDIFNYGYT

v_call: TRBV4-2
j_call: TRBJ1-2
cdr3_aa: ASSPSDRANYGYT

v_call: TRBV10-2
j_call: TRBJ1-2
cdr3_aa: ASRDRVVGYT

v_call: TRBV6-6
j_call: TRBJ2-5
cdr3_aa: ASSYQGALLETQY

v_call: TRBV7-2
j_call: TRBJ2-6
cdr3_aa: ASSLAGTSGANVLT

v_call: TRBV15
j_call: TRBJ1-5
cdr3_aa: ATSSGQGDQPQH

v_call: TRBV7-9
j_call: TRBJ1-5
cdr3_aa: ASSLYGTGHQPQH

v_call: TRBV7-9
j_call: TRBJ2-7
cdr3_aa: ASSPPWAAYEQY

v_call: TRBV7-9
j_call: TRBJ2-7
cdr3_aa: ASSPLPGQGGHEQY

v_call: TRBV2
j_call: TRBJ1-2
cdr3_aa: ASTAGNNYGYT

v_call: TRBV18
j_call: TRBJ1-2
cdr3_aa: ASSPRRGQGETGYT

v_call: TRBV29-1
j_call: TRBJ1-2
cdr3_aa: SVERDTPNYGYT

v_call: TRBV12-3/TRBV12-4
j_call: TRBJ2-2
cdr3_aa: ASSTGAPGELF

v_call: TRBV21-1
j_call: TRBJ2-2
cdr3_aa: ASSTTGNTGELF

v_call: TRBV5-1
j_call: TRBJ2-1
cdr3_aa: ASSMGLSEQF

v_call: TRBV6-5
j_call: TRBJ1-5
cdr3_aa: ASTPLIDQPQH

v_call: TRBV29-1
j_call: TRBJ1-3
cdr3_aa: SVRGGPSSGNTIY

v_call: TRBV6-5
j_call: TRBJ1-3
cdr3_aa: ASSYSGSGNTIY

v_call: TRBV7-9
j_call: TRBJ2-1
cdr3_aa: ASSLLGLAGGVNEQF